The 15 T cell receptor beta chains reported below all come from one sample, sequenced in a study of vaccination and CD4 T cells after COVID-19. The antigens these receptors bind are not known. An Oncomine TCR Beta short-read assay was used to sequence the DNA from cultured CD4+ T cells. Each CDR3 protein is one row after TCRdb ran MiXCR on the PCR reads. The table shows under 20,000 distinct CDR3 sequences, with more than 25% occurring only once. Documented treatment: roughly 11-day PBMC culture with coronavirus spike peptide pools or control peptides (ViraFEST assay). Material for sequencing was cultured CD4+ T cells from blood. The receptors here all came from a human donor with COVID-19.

The DNA of the CDR3 is TGTGCCAGCAGCTTAGGACAGCTCATGGCCCAGTACTTC. Amino acids: CASSLGQLMAQYF. The chain carries TRBV11-2 and TRBJ2-5, with D tentatively TRBD1 (5 bases). The length of the CDR3 is 13 residues. Germline CDR1 reads SGHAT; CDR2 reads FQNNGV. V was trimmed by 1 base and J by 9 bases, leaving 12 bases between them.

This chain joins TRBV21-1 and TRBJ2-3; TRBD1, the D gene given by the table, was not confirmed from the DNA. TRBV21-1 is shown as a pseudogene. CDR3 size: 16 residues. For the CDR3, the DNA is TGTGCCAGCAGCAAAATCGAGGGGCCGGGCACAGATACGCAGTATTTT. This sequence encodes CASSKIEGPGTDTQYF.

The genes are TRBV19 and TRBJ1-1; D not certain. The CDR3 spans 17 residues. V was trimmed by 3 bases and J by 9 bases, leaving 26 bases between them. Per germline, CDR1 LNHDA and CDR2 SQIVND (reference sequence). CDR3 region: CASSIIFGRLEFGKAFF. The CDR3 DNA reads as TGTGCCAGTAGTATCATTTTCGGCAGGTTGGAGTTCGGTAAAGCTTTCTTT.

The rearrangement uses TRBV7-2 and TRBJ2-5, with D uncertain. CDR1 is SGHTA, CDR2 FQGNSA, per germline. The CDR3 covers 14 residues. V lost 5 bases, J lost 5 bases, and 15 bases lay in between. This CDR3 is CASSPYERKETQYF. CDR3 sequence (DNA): TGTGCCAGCAGCCCCTACGAGAGGAAGGAGACCCAGTACTTC.

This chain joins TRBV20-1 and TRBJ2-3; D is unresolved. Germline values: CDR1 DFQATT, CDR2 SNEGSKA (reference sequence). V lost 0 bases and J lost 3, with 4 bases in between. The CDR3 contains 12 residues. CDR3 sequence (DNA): TGCAGTGCTAGAGACCAGACAGATACGCAGTATTTT. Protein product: CSARDQTDTQYF.

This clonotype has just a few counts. The CDR3 loop is CASRFGNTEAFF. The DNA for the CDR3 is TGTGCCAGCCGGTTTGGGAACACTGAAGCTTTCTTT. The rearrangement links TRBV2 to TRBJ1-1; no clear D gene. The V and J ends lost 8 bases and 1 base respectively, with 8 bases between them. Germline lookup yields CDR1 SNHLY and CDR2 FYNNEI. The CDR3 totals 12 residues.

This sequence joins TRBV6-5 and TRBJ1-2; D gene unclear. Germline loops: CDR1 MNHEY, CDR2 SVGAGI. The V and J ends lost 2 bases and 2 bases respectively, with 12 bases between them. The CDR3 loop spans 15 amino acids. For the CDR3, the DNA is TGTGCCAGCAGTTACGAGTCAGTTTTCAACTATGGCTACACCTTC. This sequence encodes CASSYESVFNYGYTF.

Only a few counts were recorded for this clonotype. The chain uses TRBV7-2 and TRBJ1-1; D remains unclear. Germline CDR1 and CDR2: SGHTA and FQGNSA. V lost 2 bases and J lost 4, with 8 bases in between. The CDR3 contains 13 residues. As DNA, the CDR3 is TGTGCCAGCAGCTTAACCACTCTCACTGAAGCTTTCTTT. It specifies CASSLTTLTEAFF.

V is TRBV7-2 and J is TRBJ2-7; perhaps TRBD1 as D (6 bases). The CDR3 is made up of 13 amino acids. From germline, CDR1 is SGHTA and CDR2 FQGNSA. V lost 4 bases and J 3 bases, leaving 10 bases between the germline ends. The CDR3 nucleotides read TGTGCCAGCAGCTCGTCACAGGGCTACGAGCAGTACTTC. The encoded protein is CASSSSQGYEQYF. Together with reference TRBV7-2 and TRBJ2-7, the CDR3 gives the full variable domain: GAGVSQSPSNKVTEKGKDVELRCDPISGHTALYWYRQSLGQGLEFLIYFQGNSAPDKSGLPSDRFSAERTGGSVSTLTIQRTQQEDSAVYLCASSSSQGYEQYFGPGTRLTVT.

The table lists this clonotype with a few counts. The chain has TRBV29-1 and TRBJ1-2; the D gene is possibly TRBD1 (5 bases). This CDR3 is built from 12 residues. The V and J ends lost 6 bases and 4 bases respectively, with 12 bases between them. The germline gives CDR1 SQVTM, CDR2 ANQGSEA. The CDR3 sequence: CSVSPDTYGYTF. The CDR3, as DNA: TGCAGCGTAAGTCCGGACACCTATGGCTACACCTTC.

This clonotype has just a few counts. CDR3 coding DNA: TGCAGTGCTGCGACAGGGAGGTATGAGCAGTTCTTC. Its translation: CSAATGRYEQFF. V gene TRBV20-1 combines with J gene TRBJ2-1, with D tentatively TRBD1 (7 bases). This CDR3 spans 12 amino acids. The V end lost 5 bases, the J end lost 8 bases, and 13 bases lay between the germline ends. CDR1 is DFQATT, CDR2 SNEGSKA, per germline (reference sequence).

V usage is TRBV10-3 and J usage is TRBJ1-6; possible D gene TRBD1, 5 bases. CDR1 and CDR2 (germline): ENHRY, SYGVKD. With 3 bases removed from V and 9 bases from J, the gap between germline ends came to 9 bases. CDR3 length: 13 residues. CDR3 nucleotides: TGTGCCATCAGTGATAGGGGAACTTCACCCCTCCACTTT. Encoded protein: CAISDRGTSPLHF.

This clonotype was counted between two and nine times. The CDR3 bases are TGTGCCAGCAGCTTAGTAGCAGCGGGGGGGCACGAGACCCAGTACTTC. Its translation is CASSLVAAGGHETQYF. V gene TRBV11-3 combines with J gene TRBJ2-5, with 10 bases identical to TRBD2. J was trimmed by 5 bases and V by 1 base; bases with no gene match: 7. Germline V gene sequence: CDR1 SGHNT, CDR2 YENEEA. This CDR3 has 16 amino acids.

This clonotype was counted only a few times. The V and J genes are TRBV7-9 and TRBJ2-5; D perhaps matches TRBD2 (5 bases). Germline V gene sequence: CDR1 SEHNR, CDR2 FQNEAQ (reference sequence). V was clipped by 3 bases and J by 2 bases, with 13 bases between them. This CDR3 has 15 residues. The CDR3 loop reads CASSFRPRGQETQYF. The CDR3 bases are TGTGCCAGCAGCTTTCGTCCCCGGGGACAAGAGACCCAGTACTTC.

For the CDR3, the DNA is TGTGCCAGCAGCCTGGGACAGGGCCCCTCTGGGGCCAACGTCCTGACTTTC. Its protein product is CASSLGQGPSGANVLTF. The chain employs TRBV7-9 and TRBJ2-6; the match to TRBD1 covers 9 bases. From germline, CDR1 is SEHNR and CDR2 FQNEAQ (reference sequence). There are 17 residues in the CDR3. The junction had 5 bases not matched to a gene; V was cut back by 5 bases and J by 0 bases.